A single sample is the source of the 10 T cell receptor beta chains below, sequenced in a study of neurological immune-mediated disorders. TCRdb called the 5' RACE reads again in MiXCR, with one record for every CDR3 protein. The table has roughly 38,000 distinct CDR3 sequences, 2% to 3% seen once. The sequenced sample was PBMCs. Receptors were obtained from a young man with multiple sclerosis.

The sample holds many counts of this clonotype. The chain is built from TRBV12-3 or TRBV12-4 and TRBJ1-2; D is undetermined. The CDR3 spans 14 residues. V was clipped by 2 bases and J by 8 bases, with 15 bases between them. CDR3 region: CASSLPPAGRGYTF. The CDR3 DNA reads TGTGCCAGCAGTTTACCCCCGGCGGGTCGGGGCTACACCTTC.

This clonotype was counted at least ten times. The chain combines TRBV20-1 with TRBJ2-7; D unclear. CDR1 and CDR2 from the germline V gene are DFQATT and SNEGSKA (reference sequence). The CDR3 is 15 amino acids. V was pared by 0 bases and J by 3 bases, with 15 bases between. Here the CDR3 DNA reads TGCAGTGCTAGAGATCTCGGAGTGGGTTACTACGAGCAGTACTTC. Protein product: CSARDLGVGYYEQYF.

The sample holds many counts of this clonotype. The chain employs TRBV20-1 and TRBJ2-5; no firm D call. CDR3 size: 12 residues. V shed 5 bases and J shed 5 bases, with 12 bases lying between them. Germline CDR1 DFQATT, CDR2 SNEGSKA (reference sequence). The CDR3 DNA sequence: TGCAGTGCTGAGGTCATAGGGGAGACCCAGTACTTC. Amino acids: CSAEVIGETQYF.

This clonotype was recorded at least ten times. The chain links TRBV6-5 to TRBJ2-1; D is uncertain. Between the trimmed V and J ends, which lost 6 bases and 6 bases, there was a span of 12 bases. Germline-derived CDR1 and CDR2 are MNHEY and SVGAGI. The length of the CDR3 is 13 residues. CDR3 DNA sequence: TGTGCCAGCAGGCCGCCCCTCGGCAATGAGCAGTTCTTC. This gives the protein CASRPPLGNEQFF.

This clonotype showed up many times. V usage is TRBV3-1 and J usage is TRBJ2-7; D call uncertain. The V gene's germline CDR1 is LGHDT and CDR2 YNNKEL (reference sequence). This CDR3 is built from 12 residues. V was cut by 4 bases and J by 0 bases, with 4 bases left in between. CDR3 region: CASSLSSYEQYF. CDR3 sequence (DNA): TGTGCCAGCAGCCTCAGCTCCTACGAGCAGTACTTC.

This clonotype was seen at least ten times. The V gene is TRBV12-3 or TRBV12-4, the J gene TRBJ2-4; weak D call: TRBD2 (6 bases). There are 17 residues in the CDR3. V gave up 5 bases and J gave up 0 bases, with 17 bases separating them. The CDR3 region has the DNA TGTGCCAGCAGTAGCCACAGTGGGGGACTAGCCAAAAACATTCAGTACTTC. Translated: CASSSHSGGLAKNIQYF.

This clonotype was detected ten times or more. The chain joins TRBV5-5 to TRBJ2-3, with 7 bases lining up with TRBD2. V shed 0 bases, J shed 4 bases, and the junction held 8 bases outside the gene matches. Per germline, CDR1 SGHKS and CDR2 YYEKEE (reference sequence). The CDR3 consists of 16 residues. CDR3 protein: CASSLAGGVFSDTQYF. The CDR3 DNA reads TGTGCCAGCAGCTTGGCGGGGGGAGTATTTTCAGATACGCAGTATTTT.

The table lists this clonotype with many counts. V gene TRBV5-1 combines with J gene TRBJ2-2; 8 bases match TRBD1. After removal of 0 bases from V and 3 bases from J, the junction contained 4 bases not matched to a gene. The CDR3 is 16 residues long. Per germline, CDR1 SGHRS and CDR2 YFSETQ. The chain's CDR3 is CASSLAQGAHTGELFF. The CDR3 coding sequence is TGCGCCAGCAGCTTGGCTCAGGGGGCGCACACCGGGGAGCTGTTTTTT.

This clonotype was counted a few times. The chain recombines TRBV7-8 with TRBJ2-1; D is possibly TRBD1 (5 bases). V lost 1 base and J lost 5, with 12 bases in between. This CDR3 has 15 amino acids. The germline V gene encodes CDR1 SGHVS and CDR2 FQNEAQ. DNA of the CDR3: TGTGCCAGCAGCTTAGAAAGCCAGGGTAACAATGAGCAGTTCTTC. This translates into CASSLESQGNNEQFF. Looking up the rest from reference TRBV7-8 and TRBJ2-1 gives the full variable domain: GAGVSQSPRYKVAKRGQDVALRCDPISGHVSLFWYQQALGQGPEFLTYFQNEAQLDKSGLPSDRFFAERPEGSVSTLKIQRTQQEDSAVYLCASSLESQGNNEQFFGPGTRLTVL.

Ten or more counts support this clonotype. The chain employs TRBV4-1 and TRBJ2-2; possibly TRBD2 for D (6 bases). Trimming stripped 0 bases from V and 4 bases from J, with 18 bases between. Germline V gene data show CDR1 as MGHRA and CDR2 as YSYEKL. There are 18 residues in the CDR3. CDR3: CASSQDHWGAGRTGELFF. As DNA, the CDR3 is TGCGCCAGCAGCCAAGATCACTGGGGCGCGGGGCGCACCGGGGAGCTGTTTTTT.